This T cell receptor (beta chain) was captured by sequencing in a study of T cell repertoires in ileal Crohn's disease. About the study: Median disease duration was roughly 8.4 years; 30% to 35% smoked at surgery. Thiopurines (approximately ten) or anti-TNF agents (more than 17) were given postoperatively to about half.

For this clone: Its antigen is unknown.

Profiled with immunoSEQ multiplex PCR; TCRdb holds only in-frame clones, not every one. In the table there are around 33,000 clones, about 80% of which are singletons. Findings and limits, study-wide: Endoscopic recurrence occurred in every patient whose clonality exceeded 26.8%.

There are 19 residues in the CDR3. After removal of 2 bases from V and 0 bases from J, the junction contained 14 bases not matched to a gene. Germline V gives CDR1 ENHRY, CDR2 SYGVKD. The clonotype originates from an adult with Crohn's disease. The specimen sequenced was ileal tissue. The genes are TRBV10-3 and TRBJ2-3; 7 nucleotides line up with TRBD2. The CDR3 DNA reads TGTGCCATCAGTGAGGTGTGGGCCCGCAGCGGGAAAAGCACAGATACGCAGTATTTT. Its translation: CAISEVWARSGKSTDTQYF.